One and the same sample provided the 27 T cell receptor beta chains below, sequenced in a study of early T cells in non-severe SARS-CoV-2 infection. TCRdb redid the calling of the 5' RACE reads with MiXCR, one entry per CDR3 protein. The repertoire consists of just under 65,000 distinct CDR3 sequences, with less than 15% occurring once and the leading ten covering roughly 4.2%. Sequences were obtained from whole blood. The receptors stem from an adult who was a healthcare worker with PCR-confirmed SARS-CoV-2 infection or an uninfected control (not recorded which).

This clonotype has just a few counts. V gene TRBV6-5 combines with J gene TRBJ2-1; the match to TRBD1 covers 9 bases. With V trimmed by 5 bases and J by 4 bases, 9 bases remained unmatched. Germline V gene sequence: CDR1 MNHEY, CDR2 SVGAGI. The CDR3 runs 16 residues. The CDR3 DNA is TGTGCCAGCAGTATCACGGGGACAGGGAATTACAATGAGCAGTTCTTC. Translating it yields CASSITGTGNYNEQFF.

This clonotype was counted at least ten times. V gene TRBV7-6 combines with J gene TRBJ2-2, with 11 bases that match TRBD1. V trimming: 1 base; J trimming: 7 bases; junction bases outside the gene matches: 2. Germline CDR1 reads SGHVS; CDR2 reads FNYEAQ. CDR3 length equals 15 residues. CDR3 DNA sequence: TGTGCCAGCAGCTTAGGGACAGGGGGCAGCGGGGAGCTGTTTTTT. Its protein product is CASSLGTGGSGELFF.

This clonotype has just a few counts. The V call is TRBV30, the J call TRBJ2-7, with no clear D. CDR3 size: 14 residues. V was cut by 0 bases and J by 0 bases, with 9 bases left in between. Germline CDR1 is GTSNPN and CDR2 is SVGIG (reference sequence). CDR3 region: CAWSVLESSYEQYF. CDR3 nucleotides: TGTGCCTGGAGTGTACTGGAAAGCTCCTACGAGCAGTACTTC.

J is TRBJ2-7 and V is TRBV4-2, with 7 bases matching TRBD1. CDR3 length: 15 amino acids. In germline, CDR1 is LGHNA, CDR2 YNFKEQ. V was clipped by 4 bases and J by 3 bases; unmatched bases: 9. Here the CDR3 DNA reads TGTGCCAGCAGCCGAGAACAGGGGAGCAACTACGAGCAGTACTTC. It yields the protein CASSREQGSNYEQYF.

This clonotype was seen at least ten times. The rearrangement uses TRBV19 and TRBJ2-1; D call uncertain. Germline CDR1 reads LNHDA; CDR2 reads SQIVND (reference sequence). CDR3 length: 13 residues. With 3 bases removed from V and 7 bases from J, the gap between germline ends came to 10 bases. Here the CDR3 reads CASSIGVRNEQFF. CDR3 sequence (DNA): TGTGCCAGTAGTATTGGGGTTCGGAATGAGCAGTTCTTC.

The chain employs TRBV7-3 and TRBJ2-2; no definite D call. Trimming removed 2 bases from V and 6 bases from J, with 7 bases in between. CDR1 and CDR2 (germline): SGHTA, FQGTGA. This CDR3 contains 13 residues. This CDR3 is CASSLVASGELFF. The CDR3 nucleotides read TGTGCCAGCAGCTTAGTGGCCTCCGGGGAGCTGTTTTTT. Looking up the rest from reference TRBV7-3 and TRBJ2-2 gives the full variable domain: GAGVSQTPSNKVTEKGKYVELRCDPISGHTALYWYRQSLGQGPEFLIYFQGTGAADDSGLPNDRFFAVRPEGSVSTLKIQRTERGDSAVYLCASSLVASGELFFGEGSRLTVL.

The chain links TRBV9 to TRBJ1-1; 7 bases are a match to TRBD1. The V segment lost 4 bases and the J segment 4 bases; nucleotides outside the gene matches: 7. The CDR3 consists of 14 residues. Germline-derived CDR1 and CDR2 are SGDLS and YYNGEE. The CDR3 sequence: CASSMTTGVTEAFF. CDR3 sequence (DNA): TGTGCCAGCAGCATGACAACAGGGGTCACTGAAGCTTTCTTT.

In this sample, this clonotype turned up a few times. The chain links TRBV7-9 to TRBJ2-1, with D possibly being TRBD1 (5 bases). The V end was cut by 6 bases, the J end by 2 bases, with 17 bases between. The V gene's germline CDR1 is SEHNR and CDR2 FQNEAQ (reference sequence). The CDR3 is 16 amino acids. The CDR3 here is CASRPPTATPYNEQFF. In DNA, the CDR3 is TGTGCCAGCAGGCCACCGACAGCCACCCCCTACAATGAGCAGTTCTTC.

This clonotype was seen more than once but under ten times. The CDR3 DNA sequence: TGTGCCAGCAGCCCTCGAGGGGGACAGGCTGGGGCCAACGTCCTGACTTTC. It yields the protein CASSPRGGQAGANVLTF. The chain couples TRBV7-9 to TRBJ2-6, with 8 bases fitting TRBD1. The J segment lost 2 bases and the V segment lost 5 bases, leaving 8 bases of the junction unmatched. CDR3 length: 17 residues. CDR1 SEHNR and CDR2 FQNEAQ come from the germline V gene (reference sequence).

This clonotype showed up many times. This rearrangement joins TRBV20-1 to TRBJ2-7; 10 bases align to TRBD2. This CDR3 is 14 amino acids long. Trimming at V came to 1 base and at J to 3 bases, leaving 3 bases not matched to a gene. Looked up from germline, CDR1 is DFQATT and CDR2 is SNEGSKA (reference sequence). The CDR3 here is CSARGQRGGYEQYF. The CDR3 nucleotides are TGCAGTGCTAGAGGCCAGCGGGGGGGCTACGAGCAGTACTTC.

The sample holds many counts of this clonotype. This rearrangement joins TRBV10-2 to TRBJ2-3, with D unclear. The CDR3 sequence is 11 residues long. Looked up from germline, CDR1 is WSHSY and CDR2 is SAAADI. Between the trimmed V and J ends, which lost 7 bases and 4 bases, there was a span of 6 bases. The CDR3 region has the DNA TGCGCCAGCACGGCGGCAGATACGCAGTATTTT. Amino acid sequence: CASTAADTQYF.

This clonotype was picked up a small number of times. The chain joins TRBV3-1 to TRBJ1-1; possibly TRBD1 for D (5 bases). The ends were cut back, 0 bases at V and 12 bases at J, with 11 bases in the middle. This CDR3 comprises 12 residues. Per the germline V gene, CDR1 is LGHDT and CDR2 is YNNKEL (reference sequence). The CDR3 region is CASSQDRGRTFF. CDR3 coding DNA: TGTGCCAGCAGCCAAGATCGGGGGAGGACTTTCTTT.

V usage is TRBV6-1 and J usage is TRBJ1-6; no reliable D call. Trimming shortened V by 7 bases and J by 0 bases, and 7 bases separated the two germline ends. This CDR3 spans 14 amino acids. The germline V gene has CDR1 MNHNS and CDR2 SASEGT. The CDR3 is CASIRYSYNSPLHF. CDR3 nucleotides: TGTGCCAGCATCCGCTACTCCTATAATTCACCCCTCCACTTT.

The J gene is TRBJ1-6, the V gene TRBV6-1, with D uncertain. V was cut by 4 bases and J by 0 bases, with 13 bases left in between. The CDR3 length is 17 residues. The germline V gene encodes CDR1 MNHNS and CDR2 SASEGT. CDR3 in amino acids: CASSATGGSSYNSPLHF. In DNA form, the CDR3 reads TGTGCCAGCAGTGCAACGGGAGGGAGCTCCTATAATTCACCCCTCCACTTT.

This clonotype was seen a few times. The rearrangement links TRBV18 to TRBJ2-5, with a possible D match to TRBD1 (6 bases). Germline CDR1 is KGHSH and CDR2 is LQKENI. The V end was cut by 4 bases, the J end by 5 bases, with 17 bases between. The CDR3 runs 15 residues. This chain's CDR3 is CASSRFDRRGETQYF. The CDR3, as DNA: TGTGCCAGCTCACGATTTGACAGGCGCGGGGAGACCCAGTACTTC.

This clonotype has just a few counts. The gene calls are TRBV29-1 and TRBJ2-7, with a possible D match to TRBD1 (6 bases). The ends were cut back, 7 bases at V and 3 bases at J, with 19 bases in the middle. In germline, CDR1 is SQVTM, CDR2 ANQGSEA. This CDR3 comprises 14 residues. CDR3 nucleotides: TGCAGCGCTTCGGGGACAAGCACAATCTACGAGCAGTACTTC. Residues: CSASGTSTIYEQYF.

The gene calls are TRBV6-5 and TRBJ2-1; 11 nucleotides line up with TRBD2. With V trimmed by 0 bases and J by 9 bases, 13 bases remained unmatched. Germline V gene sequence: CDR1 MNHEY, CDR2 SVGAGI. The CDR3 sequence is 18 residues long. This chain's CDR3 is CASSYSIGRGTSGGEQFF. CDR3 in DNA: TGTGCCAGCAGTTACTCGATTGGTAGAGGGACTAGCGGTGGTGAGCAGTTCTTC.

The chain recombines TRBV3-1 with TRBJ2-2; D is unresolved. Trimming cost V 5 bases and J 12 bases, with 10 bases left between them. The germline CDR1 and CDR2 sequences are LGHDT and YNNKEL (reference sequence). The CDR3 sequence is 11 residues long. CDR3 sequence (DNA): TGTGCCAGCAGCTCGCCCAGGAAGCTGTTTTTT. This encodes CASSSPRKLFF.

This clonotype was counted many times. CDR3 amino acids: CASTIHVTGTEAFF. DNA of the CDR3: TGTGCCAGCACCATACACGTTACCGGCACTGAAGCTTTCTTT. The rearrangement uses TRBV6-2 or TRBV6-3 and TRBJ1-1; D uncertain. The CDR3 spans 14 residues. Trimming stripped 7 bases from V and 4 bases from J, with 16 bases between. Germline V CDR1 and CDR2: MNHEY, SVGEGT.

The table lists this clonotype with many counts. V is TRBV30 and J is TRBJ1-1, with D possibly matching TRBD1 (5 bases). The CDR3 has 12 amino acids. The V end was cut by 4 bases, the J end by 6 bases, with 12 bases between. Germline V lookup: CDR1 GTSNPN, CDR2 SVGIG (reference sequence). CDR3 DNA: TGTGCCTGGATTCAGGGCAGCGCTGAAGCTTTCTTT. This gives the protein CAWIQGSAEAFF.

V is TRBV6-5 and J is TRBJ1-4; D is unresolved. The CDR3 runs to 17 residues. Germline lookup yields CDR1 MNHEY and CDR2 SVGAGI. V was cut by 4 bases and J by 2 bases, with 17 bases left in between. CDR3 sequence: CASSLTRFPGTNEKLFF. CDR3 coding DNA: TGTGCCAGCAGTTTAACCAGGTTCCCGGGGACTAATGAAAAACTGTTTTTT.

This clonotype appeared a few times. Written as DNA, the CDR3 is TGTGCCAGTAGTATTCAAGGGTCCGATCAGCCCCAGCATTTT. Its protein product is CASSIQGSDQPQHF. This chain links TRBV19 with TRBJ1-5; D unclear. V was clipped by 3 bases and J by 5 bases, with 11 bases between them. The CDR3 is 14 residues long. Germline V gene sequence: CDR1 LNHDA, CDR2 SQIVND (reference sequence).

Many counts were recorded for this clonotype. The V gene is TRBV29-1, the J gene TRBJ2-2; 10 positions match TRBD1. Trimming took 0 bases from V and 5 from J; bases not matched to a gene: 6. Looked up from germline, CDR1 is SQVTM and CDR2 is ANQGSEA. The CDR3 runs to 16 residues. The CDR3 DNA is TGCAGCGTTGAAGATACCGGGACAGGGGTGACCGGGGAGCTGTTTTTT. It codes for CSVEDTGTGVTGELFF.

V gene TRBV9 combines with J gene TRBJ1-5; tentative D call: TRBD1 (5 bases). The CDR3 extends over 14 amino acids. Germline values: CDR1 SGDLS, CDR2 YYNGEE. Deletions cut 0 bases from V and 1 base from J, with 5 bases between. The CDR3 loop is CASSVEGSNQPQHF. CDR3 DNA: TGTGCCAGCAGCGTAGAGGGGAGCAATCAGCCCCAGCATTTT.

In its sample, this clonotype was seen a few times. The chain recombines TRBV6-1 with TRBJ1-1, with D possibly TRBD1 on 6 matching bases. The CDR3 runs to 13 residues. Per the germline V gene, CDR1 is MNHNS and CDR2 is SASEGT. V lost 6 bases and J 0 bases, leaving 8 bases between the germline ends. Here the CDR3 DNA reads TGTGCCAGCAGACAGGGTCTGAACACTGAAGCTTTCTTT. Translating gives CASRQGLNTEAFF.

This clonotype occurred a few times. The chain is built from TRBV5-1 and TRBJ2-3; 8 bases map to TRBD1. V shed 2 bases, J shed 1 base, and the junction held 3 bases outside the gene matches. The CDR3 has 15 residues. Germline assignment: CDR1 SGHRS and CDR2 YFSETQ. CDR3 DNA sequence: TGCGCCAGCAGCTTAGAGGACAGGGGCACAGATACGCAGTATTTT. Its protein is CASSLEDRGTDTQYF.

The genes are TRBV7-9 and TRBJ2-5; D possibly corresponds to TRBD2 (6 bases). The CDR3 is 16 amino acids. Germline CDR1 is SEHNR and CDR2 is FQNEAQ (reference sequence). V was cut by 1 base and J by 1 base, with 13 bases left in between. The DNA of the CDR3 is TGTGCCAGCAGCTTAGGGGCTTCGGAGGGCCAAGAGACCCAGTACTTC. This translates into CASSLGASEGQETQYF.